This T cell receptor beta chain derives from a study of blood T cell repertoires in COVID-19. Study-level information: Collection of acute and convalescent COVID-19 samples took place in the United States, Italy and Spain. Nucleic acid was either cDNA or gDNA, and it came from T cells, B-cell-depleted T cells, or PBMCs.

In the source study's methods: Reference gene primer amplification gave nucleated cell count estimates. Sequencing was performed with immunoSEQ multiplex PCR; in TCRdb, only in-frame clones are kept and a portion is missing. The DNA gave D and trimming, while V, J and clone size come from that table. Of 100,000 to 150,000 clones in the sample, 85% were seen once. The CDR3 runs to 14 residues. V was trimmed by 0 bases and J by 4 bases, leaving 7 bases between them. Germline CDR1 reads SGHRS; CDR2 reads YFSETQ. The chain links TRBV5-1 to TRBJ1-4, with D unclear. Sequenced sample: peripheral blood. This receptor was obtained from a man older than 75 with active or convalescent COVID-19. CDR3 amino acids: CASSLELGNEKLFF. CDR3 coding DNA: TGCGCCAGCAGCTTGGAACTTGGTAATGAAAAACTGTTTTTT. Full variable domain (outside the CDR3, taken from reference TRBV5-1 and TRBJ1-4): KAGVTQTPRYLIKTRGQQVTLSCSPISGHRSVSWYQQTPGQGLQFLFEYFSETQRNKGNFPGRFSGRQFSNSRSEMNVSTLELGDSALYLCASSLELGNEKLFFGSGTQLSVL.